This T cell receptor (beta chain) comes out of a study of blood T cell repertoires in COVID-19. Whole-study context: Italy, Spain and the United States were the sources of the convalescent and acute COVID-19 samples. Sources were T cells, B-cell-depleted T cells, or PBMCs; the material itself was cDNA or gDNA.

The CDR3 has 14 amino acids. V dropped 4 bases and J dropped 1; count of bases not matched to a gene: 2. Germline V gene lookup returns CDR1 SQVTM and CDR2 ANQGSEA. Authors' processing steps: Reference gene primer amplification in the assay estimated nucleated cell counts. Sequencing was performed with immunoSEQ multiplex PCR; in TCRdb, only in-frame clones are kept and a portion is missing. V and J calls and clone size come straight from that table; D and trimming were deduced from the DNA. Of roughly 80,000 clones detected, 80% to 90% appear once; the ten largest clones hold roughly 4.8%. The gene calls are TRBV29-1 and TRBJ2-1; 9 bases line up with TRBD1. The sequence derives from a woman of 80 years or more with acute or convalescent COVID-19. The sample taken for sequencing was peripheral blood. CDR3: CSVGDRVSYNEQFF. The CDR3 region has the DNA TGCAGCGTTGGGGACAGGGTATCCTACAATGAGCAGTTCTTC.